Following are 20 T cell receptor beta chains from one sample sequenced in a study of T cell responses to AZD1222 COVID-19 vaccine. Profiled with immunoSEQ multiplex PCR; TCRdb holds only in-frame clones, not every one. Altogether more than 95,000 clones are present, approximately 88% being singletons, with the ten largest covering over 6.5%. The sequencing here drew on peripheral blood, taken on day 0 of AZD1222 vaccination. These receptors were collected from an adult in good health.

The chain carries TRBV14 and TRBJ1-2, with D perhaps TRBD1 (5 bases). This CDR3 region has 14 residues. V was clipped by 1 base and J by 5 bases, with 11 bases between them. The germline V gene has CDR1 SGHDN and CDR2 FVKESK. CDR3: CASSQAPTEYGYTF. DNA for the CDR3: TGTGCCAGCAGCCAAGCCCCGACAGAGTATGGCTACACCTTC.

The chain is built from TRBV15 and TRBJ1-1; D gene unclear. The CDR3 has 16 residues. V lost 0 bases, J lost 3 bases, and 14 bases lay in between. Per germline, CDR1 LNHNV and CDR2 YYDKDF (reference sequence). The CDR3 sequence is CATSRDWAAADTEAFF. CDR3 coding DNA: TGTGCCACCAGCAGAGATTGGGCCGCCGCCGACACTGAAGCTTTCTTT.

This chain connects TRBV28 to TRBJ1-6; possible D gene TRBD1, 6 bases. This CDR3 has 15 amino acids. Germline V gives CDR1 MDHEN, CDR2 SYDVKM. Trimming left V 5 bases short and J 9 bases short, with 17 bases between. CDR3 in amino acids: CASSPTGRSVSPLHF. The CDR3 DNA is TGTGCCAGCAGTCCGACAGGCCGGAGCGTTTCACCCCTCCACTTT.

The V call is TRBV19, the J call TRBJ2-1, with 12 bases identical to TRBD2. The CDR3 totals 16 residues. Losses at the gene ends were 6 bases for V and 4 bases for J; bases not matched to a gene: 7. CDR1 LNHDA and CDR2 SQIVND come from the germline V gene (reference sequence). Here the CDR3 DNA reads TGTGCCAGTAGCGTCAGGACTAGCGGGGCTTACAATGAGCAGTTCTTC. It codes for CASSVRTSGAYNEQFF.

The CDR3 here is CASRQEDRGSYEQYF. CDR3 bases: TGTGCCAGCAGGCAAGAAGACAGGGGTAGCTACGAGCAGTACTTC. The chain is built from TRBV28 and TRBJ2-7, with 8 bases identical to TRBD1. Trimming at V came to 6 bases and at J to 3 bases, leaving 10 bases not matched to a gene. The CDR3 is 15 residues long. The V gene's germline CDR1 is MDHEN and CDR2 SYDVKM.

V usage is TRBV20-1 and J usage is TRBJ1-2; D gene ambiguous. Germline CDR1 is DFQATT and CDR2 is SNEGSKA (reference sequence). The V and J ends lost 6 bases and 4 bases respectively, with 6 bases between them. CDR3 size: 10 residues. For the CDR3, the DNA is TGCAGTGCCGAGGGCTATGGCTACACCTTC. It translates to CSAEGYGYTF.

This chain uses TRBV12-3 or TRBV12-4 with TRBJ1-6; D remains unclear. V lost 4 bases and J lost 6, with 7 bases in between. The length of the CDR3 is 13 residues. The CDR3 loop reads CASSSTFNSPLHF. CDR3 DNA sequence: TGTGCCAGCAGTTCGACCTTTAATTCACCCCTCCACTTT.

The V gene is TRBV5-6, the J gene TRBJ2-3, with D possibly being TRBD1 or TRBD2 (6 bases each). The V gene lost 3 bases and the J gene lost 0 bases, with 23 bases spanning the gap. CDR3 size: 19 residues. Germline loops: CDR1 SGHDT, CDR2 YYEEEE. The CDR3 nucleotides are TGTGCCAGCAGCTCCGGAGGGGACAATGGCTATTATAGCACAGATACGCAGTATTTT. Protein: CASSSGGDNGYYSTDTQYF.

The chain recombines TRBV28 with TRBJ1-3; D unclear. Germline CDR1 MDHEN, CDR2 SYDVKM. The V gene lost 3 bases and the J gene lost 4 bases, with 7 bases spanning the gap. The CDR3 contains 13 residues. Here the CDR3 reads CASSFSVGNTIYF. The CDR3, as DNA: TGTGCCAGCAGTTTCTCCGTCGGAAACACCATATATTTT.

The genes are TRBV18 and TRBJ2-1, with D maybe TRBD1 (5 bases). Trimming took off 3 bases at V and 0 bases at J, with 6 bases between the two ends. Germline V CDR1 and CDR2: KGHSH, LQKENI. CDR3 length: 14 residues. CDR3 coding DNA: TGTGCCAGCTCACCCGACAGCTCCTACAATGAGCAGTTCTTC. It codes for CASSPDSSYNEQFF.

CDR3 bases: TGTGCCAGTAGTATACTAGCGGGGGGTTTTACCGGGGAGCTGTTTTTT. Protein sequence: CASSILAGGFTGELFF. The chain has TRBV19 and TRBJ2-2, with 11 nucleotides matching TRBD2. In germline, CDR1 is LNHDA, CDR2 SQIVND (reference sequence). The length of the CDR3 is 16 residues. The trim removed 2 bases at V and 5 bases at J, leaving 4 bases unmatched.

The chain employs TRBV14 and TRBJ1-2; D is possibly TRBD1 (5 bases). CDR1 is SGHDN and CDR2 is FVKESK in the germline V gene. The CDR3 loop spans 14 amino acids. Deletions cut 4 bases from V and 8 bases from J, with 17 bases between. The CDR3 loop reads CASSPGTGGSGYTF. In DNA form, the CDR3 reads TGTGCCAGCAGCCCCGGGACTGGGGGATCCGGCTACACCTTC. Full variable domain (remainder filled in from reference TRBV14 and TRBJ1-2): EAGVTQFPSHSVIEKGQTVTLRCDPISGHDNLYWYRRVMGKEIKFLLHFVKESKQDESGMPNNRFLAERTGGTYSTLKVQPAELEDSGVYFCASSPGTGGSGYTFGSGTRLTVV.

This chain connects TRBV2 to TRBJ2-3, with no clear D. Trimming shortened V by 6 bases and J by 0 bases, and 13 bases separated the two germline ends. Germline CDR1 SNHLY, CDR2 FYNNEI. This CDR3 contains 15 residues. The CDR3 bases are TGTGCCAGCAGCGTGACCTATACTAGCACAGATACGCAGTATTTT. Amino acid sequence: CASSVTYTSTDTQYF. Complete variable domain (other parts from reference TRBV2 and TRBJ2-3): EPEVTQTPSHQVTQMGQEVILRCVPISNHLYFYWYRQILGQKVEFLVSFYNNEISEKSEIFDDQFSVERPDGSNFTLKIRSTKLEDSAMYFCASSVTYTSTDTQYFGPGTRLTVL.

The rearrangement links TRBV15 to TRBJ2-7; 7 nucleotides align to TRBD2. The CDR3 covers 13 residues. Germline loops: CDR1 LNHNV, CDR2 YYDKDF (reference sequence). Germline trimming cut 2 bases from V and 10 bases from J; bases unmatched to any gene: 8. CDR3 protein: CATSRLTSEEQYF. CDR3 DNA sequence: TGTGCCACCAGCAGACTTACTAGCGAGGAACAGTACTTC.

CDR3 protein: CASSTGTETGNQPQHF. The CDR3 coding sequence is TGTGCCAGCAGCACCGGGACAGAAACGGGCAATCAGCCCCAGCATTTT. The chain uses TRBV7-9 and TRBJ1-5, with TRBD1 identical over 7 bases. In germline, CDR1 is SEHNR, CDR2 FQNEAQ (reference sequence). The CDR3 runs to 16 residues. The trim removed 5 bases at V and 2 bases at J, leaving 9 bases unmatched. Complete variable domain (other parts from reference TRBV7-9 and TRBJ1-5): DTGVSQNPRHKITKRGQNVTFRCDPISEHNRLYWYRQTLGQGPEFLTYFQNEAQLEKSRLLSDRFSAERPKGSFSTLEIQRTEQGDSAMYLCASSTGTETGNQPQHFGDGTRLSIL.

This chain links TRBV4-3 with TRBJ1-5, with D uncertain. CDR1 is LGHNA, CDR2 YSLEER, per germline. V was trimmed by 4 bases and J by 0 bases, leaving 7 bases between them. The CDR3 contains 14 residues. The CDR3: CASSLAHSNQPQHF. The CDR3 DNA reads TGCGCCAGCAGCCTCGCTCATAGCAATCAGCCCCAGCATTTT.

The rearrangement links TRBV7-3 to TRBJ2-2; TRBD1 agrees at 7 bases. Looked up from germline, CDR1 is SGHTA and CDR2 is FQGTGA. The CDR3 extends over 15 amino acids. Trimming at V came to 2 bases and at J to 4 bases, leaving 4 bases not matched to a gene. The CDR3 sequence: CASSLSGGSTGELFF. The CDR3, as DNA: TGTGCCAGCAGCTTATCAGGGGGTAGCACCGGGGAGCTGTTTTTT.

V gene TRBV27 combines with J gene TRBJ1-2; 10 positions match TRBD1. V was clipped by 3 bases and J by 3 bases; unmatched bases: 7. Germline V gene sequence: CDR1 MNHEY, CDR2 SMNVEV (reference sequence). This CDR3 has 16 amino acids. The CDR3 DNA sequence: TGTGCCAGCAGTTTCCGTCGACAGGGGGCGTACTATGGCTACACCTTC. It yields the protein CASSFRRQGAYYGYTF.

This chain links TRBV25-1 with TRBJ2-5; D not certain. This CDR3 has 17 residues. Germline loops: CDR1 MGHDK, CDR2 SYGVNS. V was trimmed by 1 base and J by 1 base, leaving 16 bases between them. CDR3 in DNA: TGTGCCAGCAGTGAATGGATCCAACGCGTGCTCCAAGAGACCCAGTACTTC. Translating it yields CASSEWIQRVLQETQYF.

This sequence joins TRBV3-1 (or the pseudogene TRBV3-2) and TRBJ1-2; weak D call: TRBD1 (5 bases). This CDR3 contains 14 residues. The V end lost 3 bases, the J end lost 1 base, and 9 bases lay between the germline ends. Germline lookup yields CDR1 LGHDT and CDR2 YNNKEL (reference sequence). The CDR3 nucleotides read TGTGCCAGCAGCCATAGACAGATTAACTATGGCTACACCTTC. Protein product: CASSHRQINYGYTF.